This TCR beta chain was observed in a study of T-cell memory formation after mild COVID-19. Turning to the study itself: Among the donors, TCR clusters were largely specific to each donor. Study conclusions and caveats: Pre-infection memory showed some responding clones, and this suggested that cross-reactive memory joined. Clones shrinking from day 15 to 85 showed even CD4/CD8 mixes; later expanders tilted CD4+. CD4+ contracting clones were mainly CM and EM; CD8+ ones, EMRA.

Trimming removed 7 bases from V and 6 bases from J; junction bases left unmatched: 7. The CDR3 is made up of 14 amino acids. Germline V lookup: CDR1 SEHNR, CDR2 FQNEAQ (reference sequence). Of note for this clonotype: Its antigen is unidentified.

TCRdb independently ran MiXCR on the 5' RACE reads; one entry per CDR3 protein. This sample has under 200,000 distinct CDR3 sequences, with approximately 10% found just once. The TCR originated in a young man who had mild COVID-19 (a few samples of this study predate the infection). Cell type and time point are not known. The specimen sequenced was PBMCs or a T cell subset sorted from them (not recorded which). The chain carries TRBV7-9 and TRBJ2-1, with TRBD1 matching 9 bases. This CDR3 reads CASTRDRATNEQFF. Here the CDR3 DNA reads TGTGCCAGCACCCGGGACAGGGCTACCAATGAGCAGTTCTTC.